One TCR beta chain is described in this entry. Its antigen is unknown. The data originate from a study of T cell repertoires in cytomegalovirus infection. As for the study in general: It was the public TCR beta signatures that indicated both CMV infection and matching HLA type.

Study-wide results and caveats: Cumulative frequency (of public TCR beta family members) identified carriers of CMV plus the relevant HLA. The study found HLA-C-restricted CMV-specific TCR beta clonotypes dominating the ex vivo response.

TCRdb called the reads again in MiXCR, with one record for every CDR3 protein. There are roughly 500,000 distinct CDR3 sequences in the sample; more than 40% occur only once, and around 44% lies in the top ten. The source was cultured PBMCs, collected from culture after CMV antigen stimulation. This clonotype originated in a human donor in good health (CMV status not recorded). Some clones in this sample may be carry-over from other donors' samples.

This CDR3 is CAISEMSKAGAFF. CDR3 coding DNA: TGTGCCATCAGTGAGATGAGCAAGGCGGGGGCTTTCTTT. The V gene is TRBV10-3, the J gene TRBJ1-1; no clear D. CDR1 and CDR2 from the germline V gene are ENHRY and SYGVKD. CDR3 size: 13 residues. The V gene lost 2 bases and the J gene lost 11 bases, with 15 bases spanning the gap.